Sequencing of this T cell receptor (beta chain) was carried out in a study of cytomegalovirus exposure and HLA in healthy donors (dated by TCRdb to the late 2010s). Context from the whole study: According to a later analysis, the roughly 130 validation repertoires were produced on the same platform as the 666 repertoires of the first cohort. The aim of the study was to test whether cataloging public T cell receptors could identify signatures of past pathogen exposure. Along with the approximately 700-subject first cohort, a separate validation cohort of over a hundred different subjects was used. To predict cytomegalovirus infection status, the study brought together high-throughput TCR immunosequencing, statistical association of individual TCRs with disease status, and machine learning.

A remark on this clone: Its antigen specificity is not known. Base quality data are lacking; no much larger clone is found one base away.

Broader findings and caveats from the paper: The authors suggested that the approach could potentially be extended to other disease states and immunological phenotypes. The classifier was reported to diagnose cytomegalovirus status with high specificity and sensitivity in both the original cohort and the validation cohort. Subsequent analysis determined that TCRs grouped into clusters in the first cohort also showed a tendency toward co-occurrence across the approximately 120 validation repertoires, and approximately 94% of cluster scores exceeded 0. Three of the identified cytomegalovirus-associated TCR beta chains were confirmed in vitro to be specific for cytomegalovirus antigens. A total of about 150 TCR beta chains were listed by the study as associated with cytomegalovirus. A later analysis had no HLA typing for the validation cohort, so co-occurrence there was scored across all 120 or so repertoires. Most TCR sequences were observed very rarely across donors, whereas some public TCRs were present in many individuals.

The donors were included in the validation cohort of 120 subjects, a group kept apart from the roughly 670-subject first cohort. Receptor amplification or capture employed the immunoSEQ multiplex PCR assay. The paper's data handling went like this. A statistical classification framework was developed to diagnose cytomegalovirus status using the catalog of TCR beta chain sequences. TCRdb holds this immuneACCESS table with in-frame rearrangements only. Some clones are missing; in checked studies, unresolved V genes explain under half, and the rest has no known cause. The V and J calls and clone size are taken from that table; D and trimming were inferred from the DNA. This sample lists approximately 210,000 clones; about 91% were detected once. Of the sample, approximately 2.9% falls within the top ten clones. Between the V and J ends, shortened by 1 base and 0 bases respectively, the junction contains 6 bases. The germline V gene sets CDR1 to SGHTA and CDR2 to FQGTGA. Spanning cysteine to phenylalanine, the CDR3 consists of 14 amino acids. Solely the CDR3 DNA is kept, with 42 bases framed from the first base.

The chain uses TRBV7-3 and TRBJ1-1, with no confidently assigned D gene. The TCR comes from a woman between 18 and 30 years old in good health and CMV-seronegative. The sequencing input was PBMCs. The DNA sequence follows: TGTGCCAGCAGCTTAAGCGGATTGAACACTGAAGCTTTCTTT. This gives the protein CASSLSGLNTEAFF. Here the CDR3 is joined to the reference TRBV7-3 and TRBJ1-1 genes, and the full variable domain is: GAGVSQTPSNKVTEKGKYVELRCDPISGHTALYWYRQSLGQGPEFLIYFQGTGAADDSGLPNDRFFAVRPEGSVSTLKIQRTERGDSAVYLCASSLSGLNTEAFFGQGTRLTVV.